The entry below gives a single T cell receptor beta chain sequence along with its context. Its antigen remains unidentified. Sequenced by immunoSEQ multiplex PCR; TCRdb stores in-frame clones only, minus some. This repertoire shows 30,000 to 35,000 clones, roughly 90% found once; its top ten account for around 0.21%. This entry is derived from a study of PD-1 blockade in classical Hodgkin lymphoma. Germline V CDR1 and CDR2: MDHEN, SYDVKM. With 5 bases removed from V and 4 bases from J, the gap between germline ends came to 15 bases. The CDR3 has 15 residues. Study observations and caveats: Later analyses included only patients treated at least 1 year post-ASCT. Although disease activity or prior therapy may be involved, causes of the repertoire differences remain undefined. CD4+ TCR diversity, unlike CD8+, rose significantly by C4D1.

Every patient experienced relapse after autologous stem cell transplantation, and brentuximab vedotin exposure varied. Out of thawed PBMCs, magnetic negative selection purified CD4+ T cells. The chain uses TRBV28 and TRBJ1-3; D gene ambiguous. The specimen was CD4+ T cells from blood, collected at baseline. This receptor was identified in a human donor with classical Hodgkin lymphoma. The CDR3 region is CASSKGATLGNTIYF. As DNA, the CDR3 is TGTGCCAGCAGTAAAGGCGCTACCCTCGGAAACACCATATATTTT.